A single sample is the source of the 16 T cell receptor beta chains below, sequenced in a study of a mutant IDH1 vaccine in newly diagnosed glioma. Time point: week 23, last vaccination. With topical imiquimod, each dose of the vaccine consisted of 300 ug of mutant IDH1 20-mer peptide. No antigens are known for them. Using immunoSEQ multiplex PCR, the repertoire was profiled, and TCRdb retains in-frame clones only, with some absent. The data hold 40,000 to 50,000 clones, with around 76% observed a single time. The source material was PBMCs, sampled from a glioma patient whose treatment included an IDH1 peptide vaccine. The receptor set was obtained from a man aged 45-65 years with glioma.

This chain connects TRBV30 to TRBJ2-1, with D perhaps matching TRBD1 (6 bases). The germline V gene has CDR1 GTSNPN and CDR2 SVGIG (reference sequence). With 8 bases removed from V and 9 bases from J, the gap between germline ends came to 14 bases. The CDR3 runs 11 residues. CDR3 loop: CALQGLSEQFF. In nucleotides, the CDR3 is TGTGCCCTACAGGGTTTGAGTGAGCAGTTCTTC.

This clone was detected only once. The V call is TRBV27, the J call TRBJ2-2, with D tentatively TRBD1 or TRBD2 (5 bases each). Trimming shortened V by 6 bases and J by 0 bases, and 5 bases separated the two germline ends. CDR1 and CDR2 (germline): MNHEY, SMNVEV (reference sequence). This CDR3 contains 13 residues. The CDR3 loop is CASRGPNTGELFF. The DNA for the CDR3 is TGTGCCAGCAGGGGACCGAACACCGGGGAGCTGTTTTTT.

This sequence joins TRBV5-4 and TRBJ1-4; TRBD1 matches at 9 bases. The germline V gene has CDR1 SGHNT and CDR2 YYREEE (reference sequence). The CDR3 contains 15 residues. V lost 4 bases and J lost 8; bases outside the gene matches: 9. CDR3 amino acids: CASSGEGQGREKLFF. CDR3 nucleotides: TGTGCCAGCAGCGGGGAGGGACAGGGACGCGAAAAACTGTTTTTT.

V and J are TRBV2 and TRBJ2-2; D perhaps matches TRBD2 (5 bases). Trimming stripped 6 bases from V and 1 base from J, with 12 bases between. The CDR3 totals 15 residues. CDR1 SNHLY and CDR2 FYNNEI come from the germline V gene. CDR3 amino acids: CASRVGSGNTGELFF. The CDR3 DNA follows: TGTGCCAGCAGGGTTGGGAGTGGGAACACCGGGGAGCTGTTTTTT.

The gene calls are TRBV9 and TRBJ2-1; perhaps TRBD2 as D (5 bases). V shed 3 bases and J shed 8 bases, with 12 bases lying between them. The length of the CDR3 is 13 residues. Germline values: CDR1 SGDLS, CDR2 YYNGEE. The CDR3 bases are TGTGCCAGCAGCGCCCAATCGAGGGATGAGCAGTTCTTC. It encodes CASSAQSRDEQFF. Full variable domain (missing parts from reference TRBV9 and TRBJ2-1): DSGVTQTPKHLITATGQRVTLRCSPRSGDLSVYWYQQSLDQGLQFLIQYYNGEERAKGNILERFSAQQFPDLHSELNLSSLELGDSALYFCASSAQSRDEQFFGPGTRLTVL.

The chain combines TRBV7-9 with TRBJ1-3, with a possible D match to TRBD1 (6 bases). Trimming pared 5 bases from V and 2 bases from J, leaving 16 bases between. This CDR3 contains 16 residues. Germline CDR1 is SEHNR and CDR2 is FQNEAQ (reference sequence). The CDR3 DNA sequence: TGTGCCAGCAGCCCACCTAAGGGGGGAACTGGAAACACCATATATTTT. Translation gives CASSPPKGGTGNTIYF.

The V gene is TRBV7-9, the J gene TRBJ2-3, with 7 bases lining up with TRBD1. Germline V gives CDR1 SEHNR, CDR2 FQNEAQ (reference sequence). CDR3 length equals 15 residues. Unmatched junction bases numbered 7, after V lost 5 bases and J lost 2 bases. As DNA, the CDR3 is TGTGCCAGCAGCGGGTCAACAGGGGCCACAGATACGCAGTATTTT. Protein product: CASSGSTGATDTQYF.

The rearrangement joins TRBV5-1 to TRBJ2-7, with D perhaps TRBD1 (7 bases). V lost 0 bases and J 6 bases, leaving 13 bases between the germline ends. Germline V gene data show CDR1 as SGHRS and CDR2 as YFSETQ. CDR3 size: 14 residues. The CDR3 coding sequence is TGCGCCAGCAGCTTGGCCTCAGGGGGGCGCGAGCAGTACTTC. Translating it yields CASSLASGGREQYF.

This sequence joins TRBV6-5 and TRBJ2-1, with 9 bases matching TRBD1. The CDR3 is made up of 14 amino acids. The germline V gene has CDR1 MNHEY and CDR2 SVGAGI. The V segment lost 10 bases and the J segment 5 bases; nucleotides outside the gene matches: 9. DNA for the CDR3: TGTGCCACCCGGGGGGACAGGGTAAACAATGAGCAGTTCTTC. Amino acids: CATRGDRVNNEQFF.

This chain uses TRBV5-5 with TRBJ2-1; TRBD2 matches at 10 bases. The CDR3 has 17 residues. V shed 4 bases, J shed 0 bases, and the junction held 7 bases outside the gene matches. Germline V gene sequence: CDR1 SGHKS, CDR2 YYEKEE (reference sequence). CDR3 residues: CASSVAGGRSSYNEQFF. The CDR3 DNA reads TGTGCCAGCAGCGTAGCGGGGGGCCGAAGCTCCTACAATGAGCAGTTCTTC.

The chain employs TRBV6-5 and TRBJ1-6; a possible D gene is TRBD1 (5 bases). The ends were cut back, 2 bases at V and 11 bases at J, with 10 bases in the middle. The CDR3 is 13 residues long. CDR1 and CDR2 from the germline V gene are MNHEY and SVGAGI. This chain's CDR3 is CASSYDRRAPLHF. DNA of the CDR3: TGTGCCAGCAGTTACGACAGAAGGGCACCCCTCCACTTT.

The rearrangement joins TRBV30 to TRBJ2-5; TRBD2 aligns across 9 bases. Trimming took 0 bases from V and 3 from J; bases not matched to a gene: 5. Germline-derived CDR1 and CDR2 are GTSNPN and SVGIG (reference sequence). The CDR3 is 15 amino acids. CDR3 amino acids: CAWSVAGGTEETQYF. The CDR3 DNA reads TGTGCCTGGAGTGTAGCGGGGGGTACAGAAGAGACCCAGTACTTC.

This clone was detected once. The chain combines TRBV9 with TRBJ1-5; D is ambiguous. Germline V gives CDR1 SGDLS, CDR2 YYNGEE. The CDR3 totals 15 residues. Trimming removed 3 bases from V and 0 bases from J, with 10 bases in between. DNA of the CDR3: TGTGCCAGCAGCGCCGAAGGGTTTAGCAATCAGCCCCAGCATTTT. As protein: CASSAEGFSNQPQHF.

As DNA, the CDR3 is TGTGCCAGCACCGGGGAGGGGCTAGCGGGGTACAATGAGCAGTTCTTC. Amino acid sequence: CASTGEGLAGYNEQFF. This chain links TRBV4-2 with TRBJ2-1; 9 bases align to TRBD2. The trim removed 7 bases at V and 4 bases at J, leaving 11 bases unmatched. Germline V lookup: CDR1 LGHNA, CDR2 YNFKEQ. The CDR3 extends over 16 amino acids.

This clone has only a few counts. This chain joins TRBV30 and TRBJ1-1; D remains ambiguous. Germline values: CDR1 GTSNPN, CDR2 SVGIG (reference sequence). The ends were cut back, 1 base at V and 8 bases at J, with 11 bases in the middle. This CDR3 spans 12 amino acids. The CDR3 bases are TGTGCCTGGAGTGAAAATAGCGAGGAAGCTTTCTTT. This gives the protein CAWSENSEEAFF.

This clone was seen a few times. The V call is TRBV30, the J call TRBJ1-1, with D unclear. Trimming cost V 4 bases and J 6 bases, with 15 bases left between them. Per germline, CDR1 GTSNPN and CDR2 SVGIG (reference sequence). The CDR3 sequence is 13 residues long. The CDR3 coding sequence is TGTGCCTGGAATAAGGGCCGTAACCCTGAAGCTTTCTTT. This encodes CAWNKGRNPEAFF.